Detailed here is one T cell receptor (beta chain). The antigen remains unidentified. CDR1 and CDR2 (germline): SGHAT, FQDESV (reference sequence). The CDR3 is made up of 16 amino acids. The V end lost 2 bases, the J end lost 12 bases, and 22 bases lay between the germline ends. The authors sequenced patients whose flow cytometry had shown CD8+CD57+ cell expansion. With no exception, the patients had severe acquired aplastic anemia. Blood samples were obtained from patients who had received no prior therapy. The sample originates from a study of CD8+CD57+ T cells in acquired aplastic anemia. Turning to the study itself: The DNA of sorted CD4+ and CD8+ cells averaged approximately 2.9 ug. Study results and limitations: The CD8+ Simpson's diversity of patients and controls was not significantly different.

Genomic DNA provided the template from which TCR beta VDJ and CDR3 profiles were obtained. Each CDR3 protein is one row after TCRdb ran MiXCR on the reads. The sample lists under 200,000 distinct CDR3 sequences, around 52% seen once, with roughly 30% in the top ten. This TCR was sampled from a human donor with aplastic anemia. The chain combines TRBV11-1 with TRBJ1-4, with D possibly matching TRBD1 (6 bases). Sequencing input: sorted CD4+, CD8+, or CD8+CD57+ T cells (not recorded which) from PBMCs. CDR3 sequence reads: CASSLSETGTSEELFF. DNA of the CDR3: TGTGCCAGCAGCTTAAGCGAAACAGGGACATCAGAAGAACTGTTTTTT.